Sequencing of this TCR beta chain was carried out in a study of beta chain features in type 1 diabetes. This clone was found a few times. Its antigen is as yet unknown. Of the isolated RNA, all was reverse transcribed, and so the sequenced material was expressed TCRB transcripts. Sequencing used immunoSEQ multiplex PCR; TCRdb keeps in-frame clones, though not all of them. The sample shows a few hundred thousand clones, 9.6% of them seen only once. Study-level points and caveats: The study found moderately but significantly shorter TCRB CDR3s in all four CD4+ subsets of Type 1 diabetes patients.

Per germline, CDR1 MDHEN and CDR2 SYDVKM. This CDR3 contains 17 residues. J lost 3 bases, V lost 5 bases, and 8 bases had no gene match. The receptor's source is a man aged 30 to 45 with type 1 diabetes. Source material: central memory CD4+ T cells from blood. The chain carries TRBV28 and TRBJ2-5; 14 positions match TRBD2. The CDR3 DNA sequence: TGTGCCAGCAGTCGAAACCGGGGACTAGCGGGAGAAGAGACCCAGTACTTC. It encodes CASSRNRGLAGEETQYF.